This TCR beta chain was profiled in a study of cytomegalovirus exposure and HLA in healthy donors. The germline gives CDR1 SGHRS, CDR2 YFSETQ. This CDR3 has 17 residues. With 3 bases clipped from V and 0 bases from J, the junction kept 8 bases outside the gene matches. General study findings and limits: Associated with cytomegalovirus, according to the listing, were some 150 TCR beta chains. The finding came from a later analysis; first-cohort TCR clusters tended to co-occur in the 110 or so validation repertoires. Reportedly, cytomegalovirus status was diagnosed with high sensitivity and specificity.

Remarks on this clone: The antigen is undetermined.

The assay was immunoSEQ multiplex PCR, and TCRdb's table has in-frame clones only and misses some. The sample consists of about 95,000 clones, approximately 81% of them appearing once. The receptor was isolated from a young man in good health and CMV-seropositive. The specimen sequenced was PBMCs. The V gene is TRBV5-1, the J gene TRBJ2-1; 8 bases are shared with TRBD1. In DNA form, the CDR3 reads TGCGCCAGCAGCTCTCGCAGTGACAGGGGCTCCTACAATGAGCAGTTCTTC. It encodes CASSSRSDRGSYNEQFF.